This note documents a single T cell receptor beta chain sequence. The antigen it recognizes is unknown. There are no base qualities to consult, and no much larger clone falls within one base. Library method: the immunoSEQ multiplex PCR assay. For the multiplex PCR, a mixture combining 60 forward primers for TCR Vbeta segments and 13 reverse primers for TCR Jbeta segments was used. Amplification of the CDR3 region of rearranged TCR beta genes was performed with a multiplex PCR assay on genomic DNA. Amplified TCR beta libraries were sequenced as 87-base-pair reads on the Illumina HiSeq System. For the original study's pipeline: Across the 670 or so repertoires, a later analysis counted some 81 million unique TCR beta chains, 9 million to 14 million of which were shared by at least two donors. A nearest-neighbor algorithm error-corrected the raw reads and collapsed the reads into unique sequences, merging closely related sequences to remove PCR and sequencing errors. Alignment of CDR3 sequences to IMGT reference sequences was used to assign V, D and J gene segments. For a sequence to be retained, a match of at least six nucleotides was required to both a V gene segment and a J gene segment. A rearrangement was called productive if the CDR3 had no stop codons and remained in frame with V and J, and every other rearrangement was called non-productive. Following IMGT convention, CDR3 was defined as the stretch from the second conserved V-encoded cysteine up to the conserved J-encoded phenylalanine. In an earlier analysis of roughly 610 of the donors, sequences lacking an unambiguous match to a single V gene segment were excluded. An earlier analysis of 587 of the donors classified V segments as functional when productive rearrangements were above 56.7% and as segregating when the standard deviation between donors was above 5%. A statistical classification framework was built to diagnose cytomegalovirus status from the catalog of TCR beta chain sequences. V and J gene assignment, in a later analysis, came from comparing TCR nucleotide sequences with IMGT/GENE-DB human TR gene sequences. Using the TCRdist pipeline, a later analysis assigned CDR3 sequences along with most-parsimonious VDJ recombination scenarios. A later analysis defined each TCR beta chain by its CDR3 amino acid sequence plus V-gene family, and excluded reads lacking a unique V-gene family. To address suspected cross-contamination and a sequencing artifact, a later analysis removed around 590 highly shared, low-generation-probability nucleotide sequences. For each public chain, a later analysis derived a clonal expansion index from normalized ranks of inferred template counts within each repertoire. A later analysis computed generation probabilities with a VDJ recombination model fitted to out-of-frame rearrangements, and checked the results against IGoR. In a later analysis, hypergeometric tests were used to score TCR-TCR, TCR-HLA and TCR-CMV co-occurrence, with a repertoire-size bias correction applied to TCR pairs. False discovery rates were estimated in a later analysis by permuting HLA or CMV assignments 20 times. In a later analysis, co-occurring TCRs were grouped using DBSCAN, with TCRdist sequence similarity added in when clustering inside HLA-allele-positive subsets. Repertoires with fewer than 30,000 or more than 120,000 public chains were left out of co-occurrence clustering, as were about 5 repertoires with anomalous nucleotide sharing. TCRdb provides this immuneACCESS table in a form limited to in-frame rearrangements. Some clones are lacking; in checked studies, under half of them reflect an unresolved V gene, and why the rest are absent is not known. V and J calls and clone size are as listed in that table; D and trimming were resolved from the DNA. The sample data list roughly 120,000 clones, and about 86% of these were observed just once. About 2% of the sample is held by the ten biggest clonotypes.

From V the trimming removes 11 bases and from J it removes 1 base, while the gene matches leave 13 bases of the junction unaccounted for. The germline V gene encodes CDR1 SGHVS and CDR2 FQNEAQ. The CDR3, from cysteine to phenylalanine, totals 15 residues. Only CDR3 DNA is held: 45 bases, read in frame from base 1. The sample is drawn from a study of cytomegalovirus exposure and HLA in healthy donors listed by TCRdb under 2017. Regarding the research as a whole: An earlier analysis of under 600 of the donors reported about 250 Gb of sequence data and roughly 110 million unique TCR beta sequences from 150 million to 200 million T cells. An early release that covered more than 550 HLA-typed donors contained approximately 300 gigabases of sequencing data and around 80 million unique TCR sequences. The genetic ancestry cluster associated with self-reported Caucasian donors included about 84% of the 398 genotyped donors. The aim of the study was to test whether cataloging public T cell receptors could identify signatures of past pathogen exposure. The T cell repertoires of under 750 subjects were profiled by immunosequencing and related to cytomegalovirus serostatus. A separate validation cohort of roughly 120 different subjects was used in addition to the approximately 610-subject first cohort. The study combined high-throughput TCR immunosequencing, statistical association of individual TCRs with disease status, and machine learning to predict cytomegalovirus infection status. To study patterns of TCR occurrence, a later analysis re-analyzed previously published TCR beta repertoires from around 660 donors and added high-resolution HLA genotyping. The later analysis used no new phenotypic data to find candidate immune exposures, relying instead on TCR beta sequences and their occurrence across donors. An earlier analysis of around 580 of the donors used high-throughput TCR beta sequencing to judge whether each TCR beta V gene segment behaved as functional or pseudogenic. Donor age, sex, ethnicity and CMV serostatus were compiled alongside the repertoire data. Genome-wide SNP genotypes for about three fifths of the 666 donors were used in a later genetic analysis, which treated that subset as a discovery cohort. All discovery cohort repertoires had been generated using a single sequencing platform. HLA typing covered class I and class II loci at four-digit resolution. The number of typed donors differed by locus: roughly 620-630 for A, B, C, DRB1 and DQB1; 522 for DQA1; over 600 for DPA1; and some 470 for DPB1. Because of strong linkage in the cohort, 4 to 6 DR-DQ haplotypes were treated as single units for association and clustering. Among about 400 genotyped donors of the cohort, an average of approximately 240,000 unique TCR beta nucleotide sequences was sequenced per donor, of which about 20% were non-productive. Overall study results and their limits: The study gave a list of 150 to 200 TCR beta chains associated with cytomegalovirus. CMV serostatus was the only immune exposure information available for the cohort. Sequencing depth was assumed to be roughly uniform across donors in the presence/absence analyses, though that assumption may not hold. The 87-base-pair reads could not distinguish some IMGT-functional V segments, including TRBV6-2 and TRBV6-3, so those segments were excluded. A later analysis found that TCR association rates varied across HLA loci, with DRB1 alleles showing the most associated TCRs and HLA-C alleles the fewest. Because HLA typing was missing for some donors at each locus, association tests included only the typed subset. While some public TCRs were present in many individuals, most TCR sequences turned up only very rarely across donors. A group of highly shared sequence variants was considered likely to be a technical artifact of the sequencing pipeline. An association between a missense DCLRE1C variant and V-gene and J-gene trimming of TCR beta chains was found in a later genetic analysis and replicated in an independent cohort. This cohort had only TCR beta chains sequenced, and the lack of alpha or paired-chain data limited which features could be detected. According to a later genetic analysis, donors in an Asian-associated ancestry cluster had fewer N-insertions in productive TCRs than the approximately 670-donor mean. The earlier analysis of approximately 590 of the donors excluded 15 to 20 rarely observed V segments, including chromosome 9 orphons, because counts were too low. The classifier was reported to diagnose cytomegalovirus status with high specificity and sensitivity in both the original cohort and the validation cohort. A later analysis found that most CMV-associated TCR beta chains appeared HLA-restricted, with HLA associations seemingly driven largely by CMV exposure. Strong co-occurrence of HLA alleles, especially DR and DQ, made assigning TCR associations to individual alleles difficult. Broadly in line with IMGT annotations, most TCR beta V segments showed up in productive rearrangements about 87% or about 30% of the time in an earlier analysis of 450 to 750 of the donors. Specific HLA alleles were associated with roughly 16,000 TCR beta sequences at a false discovery rate of 0.05 in a later analysis. Linkage disequilibrium might explain the correlated functional status among segregating V segments, but an unknown experimental factor could not be excluded. The authors suggested that the approach could potentially be extended to other disease states and immunological phenotypes. A later analysis found that HLA-associated TCR beta chains were more clonally expanded and had lower generation probabilities than equally common non-associated chains. A further reported finding was that TCR beta sequences accurately predicted the HLA-A and HLA-B alleles for most subjects in the first cohort. In a later analysis, several top co-occurrence clusters were reported to appear linked to parvovirus B19, influenza, CMV and Epstein-Barr virus. Three of the identified cytomegalovirus-associated TCR beta chains were confirmed in vitro to be specific for cytomegalovirus antigens.

The cohort comprised fewer than 700 healthy bone marrow donors. Cohort members were all nominally healthy when sampled, although unrecorded immune exposures were likely present. The donor was CMV seronegative and belonged to the group of 380 or so seronegative cohort members. A peripheral blood sample was provided by each donor, and peripheral blood mononuclear cells were used for TCR beta sequencing. Genomic DNA was extracted from the blood cell samples with the Qiagen DNeasy Blood Extraction Kit. This clonotype was obtained from a woman between 40 and 50 years old in good health and CMV-seronegative. Sequencing was performed on PBMCs. The sequence is built from TRBV7-8 and TRBJ1-1; 7 bases in between match TRBD1. CDR3 loop: CACSLLWTGNTEAFF. The DNA sequence is given as TGTGCCTGCTCCCTCTTATGGACAGGGAACACTGAAGCTTTCTTT.